Listed below are T cell receptor beta chains from one sample, sequenced in a study of blood T cell repertoires in COVID-19. Using immunoSEQ multiplex PCR, the repertoire was profiled, and TCRdb retains in-frame clones only, with some absent. The data contain 150,000 to 200,000 clones, 75% to 85% of them seen just once; the ten biggest clones take up about 11%. Material for sequencing was peripheral blood. These receptors originate from a woman aged 40 to 50 with COVID-19, enrolled during active disease. Each CDR3 is given with its conserved first and last residue. The D gene is left open where the match is weak. Rows give clone size only sometimes, using once, few, many, or a class for an expanded clone.

-	-	TRBV5-5	TRBJ1-5	TGTGCCAGCAGCCTAGGCGCCCTACTCAATCAGCCCCAGCATTTT	CASSLGALLNQPQHF
TRBD1	-	TRBV6-5	TRBJ2-5	TGTGCCAGCAGTTACGGGACAGCTGGACAAGAGACCCAGTACTTC	CASSYGTAGQETQYF
TRBD1	-	TRBV28	TRBJ2-1	TGTGCCAGCAGTTATGCCAGGGGGTCCTACAATGAGCAGTTCTTC	CASSYARGSYNEQFF
TRBD1	-	TRBV7-8	TRBJ1-2	TGTGCCAGCAGCTTAGAGAGGACAGGCCTTTATGGCTACACCTTC	CASSLERTGLYGYTF
-	-	TRBV11-2	TRBJ2-4	TGTGCCAGCAGCTCTATGCTAGCCAAAAACATTCAGTACTTC	CASSSMLAKNIQYF
TRBD2	-	TRBV11-2	TRBJ2-2	TGTGCCAGCAGAAACAATTTACGCCGACTAGCCGGCACCGGGGAGCTGTTTTTT	CASRNNLRRLAGTGELFF
-	-	TRBV6-5	TRBJ1-5	TGTGCCAGCAGACGACAGGACGTTAGCAATCAGCCCCAGCATTTT	CASRRQDVSNQPQHF
-	many	TRBV7-9	TRBJ1-4	TGTGCCAGCAGCTTAACAAGGGGCGACGAAAAACTGTTTTTT	CASSLTRGDEKLFF
-	-	TRBV11-1	TRBJ2-7	TGTGCCAGCAGCTTAGCCTGGGGCAAATCCTACGAGCAGTACTTC	CASSLAWGKSYEQYF
-	-	TRBV9	TRBJ1-1	TGTGCCAGCAGCGGGGCACCCCCAACTGAAGCTTTCTTT	CASSGAPPTEAFF
TRBD1	-	TRBV7-9	TRBJ1-2	TGTGCCGGAGATCTTGGACAGGGGGCTTTTTATGGCTACACCTTC	CAGDLGQGAFYGYTF
-	few	TRBV7-9	TRBJ1-5	TGTGCCAGCAGCACCGCCGAGGCCGCGAAAGACTATAGCAATCAGCCCCAGCATTTT	CASSTAEAAKDYSNQPQHF
-	-	TRBV7-8	TRBJ2-6	TGTGCCAGCAGCTTAGGTGGAGGCACCTACTCTGGGGCCAACGTCCTGACTTTC	CASSLGGGTYSGANVLTF
-	-	TRBV5-1	TRBJ2-1	TGCGCCAGCAGCTTGGGGCTAGCGACCTACAATGAGCAGTTCTTC	CASSLGLATYNEQFF
TRBD1	-	TRBV18	TRBJ1-1	TGTGCCAGCTCACCAATGATGGTGGTACAGGGGGCTGGCACTGAAGCTTTCTTT	CASSPMMVVQGAGTEAFF
TRBD1	-	TRBV7-8	TRBJ2-5	TGTGCCAGCAGCCCCCTCGGAGGAACAGGGGGCATGGAGACCCAGTACTTC	CASSPLGGTGGMETQYF
-	-	TRBV5-1	TRBJ2-7	TGCGCCAGCAGCTTGGGCGTGACAGGTTGGAGGTACGAGCAGTACTTC	CASSLGVTGWRYEQYF
TRBD1	few	TRBV5-8	TRBJ1-1	TGTGCCAGCAGCTTCCACACTACAGGGGGCTCGGAAGCTTTCTTT	CASSFHTTGGSEAFF
TRBD2	-	TRBV18	TRBJ2-1	TGTGCCAGCTCACCGATGACTAGCGGGGGCAATGAGCAGTTCTTC	CASSPMTSGGNEQFF
TRBD2	-	TRBV7-3	TRBJ2-2	TGTGCCAGCGGGAGGGACACCGGGGAGCTGTTTTTT	CASGRDTGELFF
-	-	TRBV11-1	TRBJ1-1	TGTGCCAGCAGCCTCAAAGGGGGCACTGAAGCTTTCTTT	CASSLKGGTEAFF
-	-	TRBV14	TRBJ1-1	TGTGCCAGCAGCCCCCAAGGGAGGAACACTGAAGCTTTCTTT	CASSPQGRNTEAFF
-	few	TRBV27	TRBJ1-5	TGTGCCAGCAGTACAGGCCCAGAGCCCCAGCATTTT	CASSTGPEPQHF
TRBD1	-	TRBV19	TRBJ1-5	TGTGCCAGTAGTACCACAGGGGGCGTAAATCAGCCCCAGCATTTT	CASSTTGGVNQPQHF
TRBD1	-	TRBV5-5	TRBJ2-5	TGTGCCAGCAGCCTCCTAGGCACAGGGGGGGAGACCCAGTACTTC	CASSLLGTGGETQYF